This is a list of T cell receptor beta chains from one sample in a study of blood T cells in healthy people across ages. TCRdb processed the 5' RACE reads anew with MiXCR; each CDR3 protein has one entry. Of around 1,000,000 distinct CDR3 sequences in the sample, around 25% were seen once. These data were also filed under a second study, of T cells of mothers and their children.

Sequencing input: blood. Every receptor here comes from a girl aged 2 to 10 in good health. Both conserved end residues are part of each CDR3. Each record gives: V gene, CDR3 length, clone size, J gene, D gene, CDR3 DNA, CDR3 protein. A D gene is named only where the DNA matches it firmly. Some rows have no size entry. The others give once, few or many, or a class for an expanded clone.

v_call: TRBV29-1; cdr3_length: 15; clone_size: NA; j_call: TRBJ1-1; d_call: TRBD1; cdr3_nt: TGCAGCGCCCTCCCGGCGGACAGGGCAGGATTTGAAGCTTTCTTT; cdr3_aa: CSALPADRAGFEAFF
v_call: TRBV27; cdr3_length: 13; clone_size: few; j_call: TRBJ2-7; d_call: NA; cdr3_nt: TGTGCCAACAGCTATCAGGGTTCCTACGAGCAGTACTTC; cdr3_aa: CANSYQGSYEQYF
v_call: TRBV6-1; cdr3_length: 14; clone_size: few; j_call: TRBJ2-7; d_call: NA; cdr3_nt: TGTGCCAGCAGGGATGACAGTCACTCCTACGAGCAGTACTTC; cdr3_aa: CASRDDSHSYEQYF
v_call: TRBV28; cdr3_length: 13; clone_size: NA; j_call: TRBJ2-4; d_call: NA; cdr3_nt: TGTGCCAGCAGTTTGACGGGGGTGGACATTCAGTACTTC; cdr3_aa: CASSLTGVDIQYF
v_call: TRBV7-3; cdr3_length: 17; clone_size: few; j_call: TRBJ2-1; d_call: TRBD2; cdr3_nt: TGTGCCAGCAGCGGAAAAACTAGCGCCATCTTTCGCAATGAGCAGTTCTTC; cdr3_aa: CASSGKTSAIFRNEQFF
v_call: TRBV7-9; cdr3_length: 13; clone_size: NA; j_call: TRBJ2-5; d_call: TRBD2; cdr3_nt: TGTGCCACCTCGACTAGCGAGGCAGAGACCCAGTACTTC; cdr3_aa: CATSTSEAETQYF
v_call: TRBV7-2; cdr3_length: 16; clone_size: few; j_call: TRBJ2-1; d_call: TRBD2; cdr3_nt: TGTGCCAGCAGCTTAAGTAGGACTAGACTTTACAATGAGCAGTTCTTC; cdr3_aa: CASSLSRTRLYNEQFF
v_call: TRBV7-9; cdr3_length: 15; clone_size: few; j_call: TRBJ2-1; d_call: NA; cdr3_nt: TGTGCCAGCAGCTTAGACAGGGGAGGCTACAATGAGCAGTTCTTC; cdr3_aa: CASSLDRGGYNEQFF
v_call: TRBV7-9; cdr3_length: 15; clone_size: NA; j_call: TRBJ2-5; d_call: TRBD2; cdr3_nt: TGTGCCAGCAGCTTCCTAGCGGGAGAACGGGAGACCCAGTACTTC; cdr3_aa: CASSFLAGERETQYF
v_call: TRBV29-1; cdr3_length: 11; clone_size: NA; j_call: TRBJ1-2; d_call: NA; cdr3_nt: TGCAGCGTTGATGACGGGTATGGCTACACCTTC; cdr3_aa: CSVDDGYGYTF
v_call: TRBV7-8; cdr3_length: 13; clone_size: NA; j_call: TRBJ2-7; d_call: NA; cdr3_nt: TGTGCCAGCAGATGGGGGCATAGCTACGAGCAGTACTTC; cdr3_aa: CASRWGHSYEQYF
v_call: TRBV19; cdr3_length: 13; clone_size: many; j_call: TRBJ2-5; d_call: NA; cdr3_nt: TGTGCCAGTAGTAGATGGGGCCAGAAGACCCAGTACTTC; cdr3_aa: CASSRWGQKTQYF
v_call: TRBV6-2/TRBV6-3; cdr3_length: 18; clone_size: many; j_call: TRBJ2-1; d_call: NA; cdr3_nt: TGTGCCAGCAGTTTTTCTCTGGTTGGGACAAATCCCTACAATGAGCAGTTCTTC; cdr3_aa: CASSFSLVGTNPYNEQFF